Below, 29 T cell receptor beta chains from the same sample are listed, as sequenced in a study of cytomegalovirus exposure and HLA in healthy donors. The PCR had 60 Vbeta and 13 Jbeta primers. Produced via immunoSEQ multiplex PCR; TCRdb's table is partial and in-frame only. The data show 150,000 to 200,000 clones, approximately 85% seen once. Sequenced input: PBMCs. These receptors all come from a young man in good health and CMV-seropositive.

With respect to this clone: A junction end diverges from the germline sequence, so it may reflect a read error. The chain uses TRBV29-1 and TRBJ2-5; TRBD2 might be the D (6 bases). Per germline, CDR1 SQVTM and CDR2 ANQGSEA. The CDR3 totals 11 residues. CDR3 sequence reads: CSVEVGGTRDF. CDR3 DNA sequence: TGCAGCGTTGAAGTTGGAGGGACCCGTGACTTC.

Here the CDR3 DNA reads TGTGCCAGCAGCTTAGTTCTACGGGAGCAGTTCTTC. It specifies CASSLVLREQFF. This chain connects TRBV7-9 to TRBJ2-1; no clear D gene. Germline CDR1 reads SEHNR; CDR2 reads FQNEAQ (reference sequence). The CDR3 is 12 amino acids. V lost 1 base and J lost 10, with 8 bases in between.

The CDR3 is CASSLPSTDTQYF. CDR3 in DNA: TGTGCCAGCAGCCTCCCCTCGACAGATACGCAGTATTTT. The chain uses TRBV6-5 and TRBJ2-3, with D uncertain. The germline V gene has CDR1 MNHEY and CDR2 SVGAGI. The CDR3 contains 13 residues. V lost 6 bases and J 3 bases, leaving 10 bases between the germline ends.

V and J are TRBV5-4 and TRBJ2-3; D possibly corresponds to TRBD2 (5 bases). The CDR3 is 14 amino acids. Germline CDR1 reads SGHNT; CDR2 reads YYREEE (reference sequence). Trimming pared 0 bases from V and 0 bases from J, leaving 5 bases between. The CDR3 DNA follows: TGTGCCAGCAGCTTGGAGCGGAGCACAGATACGCAGTATTTT. Translating gives CASSLERSTDTQYF. Variable domain in full (rest from reference TRBV5-4 and TRBJ2-3): ETGVTQSPTHLIKTRGQQVTLRCSSQSGHNTVSWYQQALGQGPQFIFQYYREEENGRGNFPPRFSGLQFPNYSSELNVNALELDDSALYLCASSLERSTDTQYFGPGTRLTVL.

The chain recombines TRBV4-3 with TRBJ1-1, with a tentative D call TRBD1 (5 bases). CDR3 length: 15 amino acids. CDR1 is LGHNA, CDR2 YSLEER, per germline. V lost 4 bases to trimming and J lost 1 base, with 13 bases between them. The CDR3 coding sequence is TGCGCCAGCAGCCCAGCTAATGGGGCGAACACTGAAGCTTTCTTT. This codes for CASSPANGANTEAFF.

The chain recombines TRBV5-5 with TRBJ2-2; TRBD1 is a possible D gene (5 bases). The V end lost 2 bases, the J end lost 2 bases, and 16 bases lay between the germline ends. This CDR3 region has 17 residues. Germline CDR1 reads SGHKS; CDR2 reads YYEKEE (reference sequence). DNA for the CDR3: TGTGCCAGCAGCTTCCTGAAGGGGCAGGGAAACACCGGGGAGCTGTTTTTT. Translation: CASSFLKGQGNTGELFF.

The chain carries TRBV11-3 and TRBJ1-1; tentatively, D is TRBD1 (5 bases). CDR1 is SGHNT, CDR2 YENEEA, per germline. The CDR3 spans 13 residues. V was cut by 6 bases and J by 4 bases, with 12 bases left in between. The CDR3 region is CASSIGEGTEAFF. DNA for the CDR3: TGTGCCAGCAGTATAGGGGAGGGCACTGAAGCTTTCTTT.

The rearrangement links TRBV7-2 to TRBJ1-4, with D perhaps TRBD1 (5 bases). Germline values: CDR1 SGHTA, CDR2 FQGNSA. The CDR3 has 15 amino acids. Trimming removed 1 base from V and 7 bases from J, with 13 bases in between. The CDR3 spells CASSLGGAEGEKLFF. CDR3 coding DNA: TGTGCCAGCAGCTTAGGCGGGGCGGAGGGTGAAAAACTGTTTTTT.

This clone was seen more than once but under ten times. The chain has TRBV4-2 and TRBJ1-4; D may be TRBD1 (6 bases). Germline V gene sequence: CDR1 LGHNA, CDR2 YNFKEQ. CDR3 size: 13 residues. V was clipped by 8 bases and J by 5 bases, with 12 bases between them. CDR3 bases: TGTGCCAGCCGGCGGGGGCAGAATGAAAAACTGTTTTTT. It codes for CASRRGQNEKLFF.

This chain uses TRBV5-1 with TRBJ2-1; 7 bases fit TRBD2. CDR1 SGHRS and CDR2 YFSETQ come from the germline V gene. The length of the CDR3 is 15 residues. V was clipped by 4 bases and J by 3 bases; unmatched bases: 7. DNA of the CDR3: TGCGCCAGCAGCCCGACTAGCTACCTCTACAATGAGCAGTTCTTC. This translates into CASSPTSYLYNEQFF.

V is TRBV5-4 and J is TRBJ2-7, with 11 bases fitting TRBD2. J was trimmed by 1 base and V by 3 bases; bases with no gene match: 3. The germline gives CDR1 SGHNT, CDR2 YYREEE (reference sequence). The CDR3 spans 15 residues. This CDR3 reads CASSSGTSGSYEQYF. Here the CDR3 DNA reads TGTGCCAGCAGCTCCGGGACTAGCGGTTCCTACGAGCAGTACTTC.

V and J are TRBV7-9 and TRBJ1-1, with TRBD1 identical over 7 bases. There are 15 residues in the CDR3. The V gene's germline CDR1 is SEHNR and CDR2 FQNEAQ (reference sequence). The trim removed 4 bases at V and 1 base at J, leaving 6 bases unmatched. The chain's CDR3 is CASSSPGTANTEAFF. Here the CDR3 DNA reads TGTGCCAGCAGCTCTCCCGGGACAGCGAACACTGAAGCTTTCTTT.

This chain's CDR3 is CASSPPGRPYEQYV. CDR3 DNA: TGTGCCAGCAGCCCCCCGGGGAGACCCTACGAGCAGTACGTC. V and J are TRBV7-9 and TRBJ2-7; D is possibly TRBD2 (5 bases). Trimming removed 5 bases at V and 2 bases at J, with 13 bases between. Germline CDR1 and CDR2: SEHNR and FQNEAQ (reference sequence). The CDR3 spans 14 residues.

This rearrangement joins TRBV7-2 to TRBJ1-5; 8 bases map to TRBD1. V trimming: 5 bases; J trimming: 6 bases; junction bases outside the gene matches: 9. This CDR3 has 15 amino acids. Per the germline V gene, CDR1 is SGHTA and CDR2 is FQGNSA. CDR3 DNA sequence: TGTGCCAGCAGCCGGACAGGGCAGACAAGTCAGCCCCAGCATTTT. Protein: CASSRTGQTSQPQHF.

This sequence joins TRBV28 and TRBJ1-1; a weak D match, TRBD1 (5 bases). The germline V gene has CDR1 MDHEN and CDR2 SYDVKM. The CDR3 length is 13 residues. Between the trimmed V and J ends, which lost 6 bases and 6 bases, there was a span of 14 bases. The CDR3 region is CASRPTGGSEAFF. CDR3 DNA sequence: TGTGCCAGCAGGCCAACCGGGGGATCTGAAGCTTTCTTT.

The V and J genes are TRBV7-3 and TRBJ2-7; D is possibly TRBD2 (6 bases). Trimming pared 4 bases from V and 6 bases from J, leaving 19 bases between. Looked up from germline, CDR1 is SGHTA and CDR2 is FQGTGA. The CDR3 runs 15 residues. The CDR3 nucleotides are TGTGCCAGCAGCTCGTACCCAGGCGGGGCGGGCGAGCAGTACTTC. This translates into CASSSYPGGAGEQYF.

The rearrangement links TRBV11-3 to TRBJ2-5; 7 nucleotides agree with TRBD1. CDR3 length: 14 residues. V shed 3 bases, J shed 6 bases, and the junction held 7 bases outside the gene matches. Germline-derived CDR1 and CDR2 are SGHNT and YENEEA. CDR3 DNA: TGTGCCAGCAGCTTCACACAGGGGAAGAAGACCCAGTACTTC. It encodes CASSFTQGKKTQYF. The variable domain in full, completed from reference TRBV11-3 and TRBJ2-5, reads EAGVVQSPRYKIIEKKQPVAFWCNPISGHNTLYWYLQNLGQGPELLIRYENEEAVDDSQLPKDRFSAERLKGVDSTLKIQPAELGDSAVYLCASSFTQGKKTQYFGPGTRLLVL.

The rearrangement links TRBV13 to TRBJ2-4; maybe TRBD1 (5 bases). The CDR3 has 17 amino acids. Trimming left V 0 bases short and J 2 bases short, with 14 bases between. Looked up from germline, CDR1 is PRHDT and CDR2 is FYEKMQ (reference sequence). The CDR3 DNA reads as TGTGCCAGCAGCTTAGGACAAGGGGTGTCGACCAAAAACATTCAGTACTTC. It encodes CASSLGQGVSTKNIQYF.

This sequence joins TRBV18 and TRBJ1-1; maybe TRBD1 (5 bases). V lost 3 bases to trimming and J lost 0 bases, with 8 bases between them. Germline CDR1 is KGHSH and CDR2 is LQKENI. This CDR3 contains 14 residues. CDR3 protein: CASSPGGLNTEAFF. The CDR3 DNA sequence: TGTGCCAGCTCACCGGGGGGGTTGAACACTGAAGCTTTCTTT.

This rearrangement joins TRBV9 to TRBJ2-2, with 10 bases lining up with TRBD2. The CDR3 contains 17 residues. The V gene end was trimmed by 0 bases and the J gene end by 11 bases; junction bases not matched to a gene: 13. Germline V CDR1 and CDR2: SGDLS, YYNGEE. CDR3 residues: CASSVGRSGRALGELFF. CDR3 sequence (DNA): TGTGCCAGCAGCGTAGGGCGGAGCGGGAGGGCCCTCGGAGAGCTGTTTTTT.

This chain connects TRBV5-6 to TRBJ2-5, with TRBD1 as a possible D gene (6 bases). Trimming removed 1 base from V and 5 bases from J, with 12 bases in between. CDR1 and CDR2 (germline): SGHDT, YYEEEE. There are 14 residues in the CDR3. The CDR3 reads CASSLRGGRETQYF. CDR3 nucleotide sequence: TGTGCCAGCAGCTTGCGAGGGGGTCGGGAGACCCAGTACTTC.

V and J are TRBV6-1 and TRBJ2-5; 9 bases line up with TRBD1. The CDR3 is made up of 15 amino acids. The V gene end was trimmed by 5 bases and the J gene end by 4 bases; junction bases not matched to a gene: 8. Germline CDR1 is MNHNS and CDR2 is SASEGT. The CDR3 here is CASSLGQGLSETQYF. Here the CDR3 DNA reads TGTGCCAGCAGTTTGGGACAGGGTTTATCAGAGACCCAGTACTTC.

The gene calls are TRBV4-2 and TRBJ1-5, with 7 bases identical to TRBD1. CDR1 is LGHNA and CDR2 is YNFKEQ in the germline V gene. This CDR3 region has 15 residues. V lost 5 bases, J lost 3 bases, and 7 bases stayed unmatched. Here the CDR3 DNA reads TGTGCCAGCAGCGTAGGGGACAGAAACAATCAGCCCCAGCATTTT. The encoded protein is CASSVGDRNNQPQHF.

J is TRBJ1-5 and V is TRBV6-6; possibly TRBD1 for D (6 bases). Germline CDR1 MNHNY, CDR2 SVGAGI (reference sequence). Trimming took 5 bases from V and 4 from J, leaving 15 bases between them. The CDR3 contains 15 residues. The CDR3 DNA reads as TGTGCCAGCAGTCCTCCATGGACAGAGAATCAGCCCCAGCATTTT. This codes for CASSPPWTENQPQHF.

This clone showed up just a few times. This chain joins TRBV19 and TRBJ1-1; possible D gene TRBD1, 5 bases. This CDR3 spans 14 amino acids. V lost 7 bases, J lost 3 bases, and 15 bases lay in between. Germline CDR1 reads LNHDA; CDR2 reads SQIVND (reference sequence). Here the CDR3 DNA reads TGTGCCAGTAAAAGGGGTAGGTGGGACACTGAAGCTTTCTTT. This codes for CASKRGRWDTEAFF.

V is TRBV19 and J is TRBJ2-2; possibly TRBD1 for D (5 bases). The CDR3 totals 16 residues. The germline CDR1 and CDR2 sequences are LNHDA and SQIVND (reference sequence). Trimming took 7 bases from V and 3 from J, leaving 18 bases between them. The CDR3 region has the DNA TGTGCCAGTAATCGAGACAGTTCTTTATACACCGGGGAGCTGTTTTTT. Protein product: CASNRDSSLYTGELFF.

The V and J genes are TRBV9 and TRBJ1-3; possible D gene TRBD1, 5 bases. V was pared by 0 bases and J by 0 bases, with 13 bases between. Germline lookup yields CDR1 SGDLS and CDR2 YYNGEE. The CDR3 has 17 amino acids. Written as DNA, the CDR3 is TGTGCCAGCAGCGTAGAGGGCAGGGCGAGCTCTGGAAACACCATATATTTT. Translating it yields CASSVEGRASSGNTIYF.

The chain combines TRBV5-1 with TRBJ1-3; 9 bases line up with TRBD1. CDR3 length: 17 amino acids. V shed 0 bases, J shed 2 bases, and the junction held 6 bases outside the gene matches. Germline loops: CDR1 SGHRS, CDR2 YFSETQ. CDR3 coding DNA: TGCGCCAGCAGCTTGGCGGGGACAGGGTACACTGGAAACACCATATATTTT. This sequence encodes CASSLAGTGYTGNTIYF.

In this sample, this clone turned up a few times. The gene calls are TRBV4-3 and TRBJ1-1, with D tentatively TRBD1 (5 bases). Trimming removed 0 bases at V and 4 bases at J, with 9 bases between. CDR1 is LGHNA and CDR2 is YSLEER in the germline V gene. This CDR3 comprises 14 residues. The CDR3 coding sequence is TGCGCCAGCAGCCAAGATCGCGGGGGCACTGAAGCTTTCTTT. Translation gives CASSQDRGGTEAFF.